Following are 13 T cell receptor beta chains from one sample sequenced in a study of OX40 agonist ivuxolimab in advanced cancers. Libraries were constructed by the immunoSEQ multiplex PCR assay. The immuneACCESS repertoire file appears here via TCRdb, limited to in-frame rearrangements. These files lack a portion of the clones; in checked studies, under half of the deficit traces to unresolved V genes, and the cause of the others is not known. In all, the sample holds some 33,000 clones, and more than 75% of those were seen once. Clones ranked in the top ten supply roughly 22% of the sample. Sample: CD4+ or CD8+ T cells sorted from blood, taken in a trial of the OX40 agonist ivuxolimab. Receptors originate from an adult with an advanced solid tumor such as melanoma, head and neck, liver or kidney cancer.

The genes are TRBV7-9 and TRBJ1-2, with 7 bases that match TRBD1. Germline CDR1 reads SEHNR; CDR2 reads FQNEAQ (reference sequence). With V trimmed by 10 bases and J by 5 bases, 7 bases remained unmatched. This CDR3 is 12 amino acids long. In nucleotides, the CDR3 is TGTGCCATCTCACGACAGGGTTATGGCTACACCTTC. As protein: CAISRQGYGYTF.

This chain uses TRBV6-6 with TRBJ2-3, with TRBD1 matching over 10 bases. Germline V gene lookup returns CDR1 MNHNY and CDR2 SVGAGI (reference sequence). The CDR3 covers 15 residues. The J segment lost 2 bases and the V segment lost 6 bases, leaving 5 bases of the junction unmatched. CDR3 region: CASRLGQGNTDTQYF. The CDR3 DNA reads TGTGCCAGCAGACTGGGACAGGGGAACACAGATACGCAGTATTTT.

The V gene is TRBV4-1, the J gene TRBJ1-5; TRBD1 is a possible D gene (6 bases). There are 17 residues in the CDR3. Germline-derived CDR1 and CDR2 are MGHRA and YSYEKL. Deletions cut 1 base from V and 6 bases from J, with 19 bases between. The CDR3 reads CASSQVGRGQQAQPQHF. In nucleotides, the CDR3 is TGCGCCAGCAGCCAAGTTGGGCGGGGACAACAAGCTCAGCCCCAGCATTTT.

The J gene is TRBJ1-4, the V gene TRBV27; D possibly corresponds to TRBD1 (5 bases). Trimming took 8 bases from V and 5 from J, leaving 9 bases between them. Germline V CDR1 and CDR2: MNHEY, SMNVEV (reference sequence). The CDR3 extends over 12 amino acids. The CDR3 sequence: CASARGNEKLFF. In DNA form, the CDR3 reads TGTGCCAGCGCAAGGGGAAATGAAAAACTGTTTTTT.

V usage is TRBV5-1 and J usage is TRBJ2-3; unclear D gene. V lost 1 base to trimming and J lost 6 bases, with 15 bases between them. This CDR3 is 15 amino acids long. Germline CDR1 is SGHRS and CDR2 is YFSETQ. As DNA, the CDR3 is TGCGCCAGCAGCTTGAGGGAATCTGGCTGGGATACGCAGTATTTT. It specifies CASSLRESGWDTQYF.

The chain uses TRBV6-6 and TRBJ1-2, with D unresolved. The CDR3 length is 13 residues. Germline-derived CDR1 and CDR2 are MNHNY and SVGAGI (reference sequence). V lost 2 bases and J 7 bases, leaving 11 bases between the germline ends. The CDR3 loop is CASSYAALGGYTF. CDR3 coding DNA: TGTGCCAGCAGTTACGCCGCCCTGGGTGGCTACACCTTC.

The V and J genes are TRBV28 and TRBJ1-1; D unresolved. V gave up 8 bases and J gave up 5 bases, with 15 bases separating them. This CDR3 is 13 amino acids long. Germline V gene lookup returns CDR1 MDHEN and CDR2 SYDVKM. CDR3: CASHGDLRTEAFF. The CDR3 DNA sequence: TGTGCCAGCCACGGAGACCTTCGGACTGAAGCTTTCTTT.

The chain joins TRBV6-1 to TRBJ2-7; the match to TRBD2 covers 11 bases. Per germline, CDR1 MNHNS and CDR2 SASEGT. Trimming cost V 6 bases and J 3 bases; bases outside gene matches: 4. The CDR3 is made up of 14 amino acids. CDR3 loop: CASRVTSGGYEQYF. The CDR3 bases are TGTGCCAGCAGAGTTACTAGCGGGGGCTACGAGCAGTACTTC.

This chain links TRBV29-1 with TRBJ2-5, with 10 bases fitting TRBD2. The CDR3 length is 14 residues. Germline V gene sequence: CDR1 SQVTM, CDR2 ANQGSEA. The J segment lost 1 base and the V segment lost 1 base, leaving 0 bases of the junction unmatched. The CDR3 reads CSVEGTSGQETQYF. The CDR3, as DNA: TGCAGCGTTGAAGGGACTAGCGGCCAAGAGACCCAGTACTTC.

CDR3 in DNA: TGTGCCAGCAGCTTGGGAGTCGGGGGTCGGGGCTACACCTTC. It encodes CASSLGVGGRGYTF. The chain recombines TRBV5-4 with TRBJ1-2; D might be TRBD1 (5 bases). CDR3 size: 14 residues. The V end lost 0 bases, the J end lost 8 bases, and 14 bases lay between the germline ends. Germline CDR1 SGHNT, CDR2 YYREEE (reference sequence).

J is TRBJ1-1 and V is TRBV5-1; the D is unclear. CDR3 length equals 16 residues. Germline V lookup: CDR1 SGHRS, CDR2 YFSETQ. V lost 4 bases, J lost 0 bases, and 16 bases lay in between. The CDR3 DNA reads as TGCGCCAGCAGCCTAGCCAATAGGCCCATGAACACTGAAGCTTTCTTT. Encoded protein: CASSLANRPMNTEAFF.

This chain links TRBV4-1 with TRBJ1-2; no reliable D call. Looked up from germline, CDR1 is MGHRA and CDR2 is YSYEKL. Trimming took off 6 bases at V and 8 bases at J, with 10 bases between the two ends. This CDR3 has 11 amino acids. Written as DNA, the CDR3 is TGCGCCAGCAGATGGTCGGGCGGCTACACCTTC. This codes for CASRWSGGYTF.

This clone showed up just once. The same CDR3 can be traced to other DNA sequences in this sample. The chain couples TRBV30 to TRBJ1-6; weak D call: TRBD1 (6 bases). The CDR3 totals 14 residues. Trimming removed 2 bases from V and 11 bases from J, with 16 bases in between. The germline V gene encodes CDR1 GTSNPN and CDR2 SVGIG (reference sequence). CDR3 sequence (DNA): TGTGCCTGGAGTCGACAGTTCGAGGGGGCACCCCTCCACTTT. Its protein is CAWSRQFEGAPLHF.